The rows below give T cell receptor beta chains drawn from one sample of a study of beta chain features in type 1 diabetes. Using immunoSEQ multiplex PCR, the repertoire was profiled, and TCRdb retains in-frame clones only, with some absent. The table includes 400,000 to 500,000 clones, approximately 15% detected once. Sequenced sample: naive CD4+ T cells from blood. All receptors derive from a man aged 25 to 45 in good health. CDR3s include the opening cysteine and the closing phenylalanine or tryptophan. D genes are given only for firm matches. Not every row has a clone size; where given, it reads once, few, many or a size class.

CDR3 DNA: TGTGCCACCAGCAACCAGGAGGGGCCCTACAATGAGCAGTTCTTC; CDR3 protein: CATSNQEGPYNEQFF; D gene: NA; clone size: NA; J gene: TRBJ2-1; CDR3 length: 15; V gene: TRBV15
CDR3 DNA: TGTGCCAGCAGCTTAACTGATTCATCCTACGAGCAGTACTTC; CDR3 protein: CASSLTDSSYEQYF; D gene: NA; clone size: few; J gene: TRBJ2-7; CDR3 length: 14; V gene: TRBV7-6
CDR3 DNA: TGTGCCAGCAGTCGACAGTACCAAGAGACCCAGTACTTC; CDR3 protein: CASSRQYQETQYF; D gene: NA; clone size: few; J gene: TRBJ2-5; CDR3 length: 13; V gene: TRBV14
CDR3 DNA: TGTGCCAGCAGCCCATCCAGGGGTAGCACTGAAGCTTTCTTT; CDR3 protein: CASSPSRGSTEAFF; D gene: NA; clone size: NA; J gene: TRBJ1-1; CDR3 length: 14; V gene: TRBV11-3
CDR3 DNA: TGTGCCACCAGCAGAGATCTGGGGACTAGCGGGAGAGCAGATACGCAGTATTTT; CDR3 protein: CATSRDLGTSGRADTQYF; D gene: TRBD2; clone size: NA; J gene: TRBJ2-3; CDR3 length: 18; V gene: TRBV15
CDR3 DNA: TGTGCCAGCAGCCAAGATGCGGCAGCCCAAGGCCGTAATGAGCAGTTCTTC; CDR3 protein: CASSQDAAAQGRNEQFF; D gene: NA; clone size: NA; J gene: TRBJ2-1; CDR3 length: 17; V gene: TRBV14
CDR3 DNA: TGTGCCAGCGTCTCGGGGGGCGGCAACAATGAGCAGTTCTTC; CDR3 protein: CASVSGGGNNEQFF; D gene: NA; clone size: NA; J gene: TRBJ2-1; CDR3 length: 14; V gene: TRBV19
CDR3 DNA: TGCGCCAGCAGCCAACCCAGGGGCGCGTTGGACAATGAGCAGTTCTTC; CDR3 protein: CASSQPRGALDNEQFF; D gene: NA; clone size: NA; J gene: TRBJ2-1; CDR3 length: 16; V gene: TRBV4-3
CDR3 DNA: TGTGCCAGTAGTATGGATCGACAGGGAAGCTATGGCTACACCTTC; CDR3 protein: CASSMDRQGSYGYTF; D gene: TRBD1; clone size: NA; J gene: TRBJ1-2; CDR3 length: 15; V gene: TRBV19
CDR3 DNA: TGTGCCAGCAGCACGGACAGGGTCATGGAGACCCAGTACTTC; CDR3 protein: CASSTDRVMETQYF; D gene: TRBD1; clone size: NA; J gene: TRBJ2-5; CDR3 length: 14; V gene: TRBV5-4
CDR3 DNA: TGCGCCAGCAGCCAAGCAAAGTCCGTCGCAACAGATACGCAGTATTTT; CDR3 protein: CASSQAKSVATDTQYF; D gene: NA; clone size: NA; J gene: TRBJ2-3; CDR3 length: 16; V gene: TRBV4-3
CDR3 DNA: TGTGCCAGCAGTTACCAGCGGGTAGGACTTGGTGAGCAGTTCTTC; CDR3 protein: CASSYQRVGLGEQFF; D gene: NA; clone size: NA; J gene: TRBJ2-1; CDR3 length: 15; V gene: TRBV6-6
CDR3 DNA: TGTGCAAGTCGCTTATTTCCGGGGCGAAATTGGGAGGAGCAGTACTTC; CDR3 protein: CASRLFPGRNWEEQYF; D gene: NA; clone size: few; J gene: TRBJ2-7; CDR3 length: 16; V gene: TRBV12-2
CDR3 DNA: TGTGCCAGCAGCTCCGACCGGGACAGGCCCTTCTTC; CDR3 protein: CASSSDRDRPFF; D gene: TRBD1; clone size: few; J gene: TRBJ2-1; CDR3 length: 12; V gene: TRBV7-2
CDR3 DNA: TGTGCCTGGAGCCAGAAAAGACAGGGAATCGACAATCAGCCCCAGCATTTT; CDR3 protein: CAWSQKRQGIDNQPQHF; D gene: TRBD1; clone size: NA; J gene: TRBJ1-5; CDR3 length: 17; V gene: TRBV30
CDR3 DNA: TGTGCCAGTAGTATAACGGAACGCTATGGCTACACCTTC; CDR3 protein: CASSITERYGYTF; D gene: NA; clone size: few; J gene: TRBJ1-2; CDR3 length: 13; V gene: TRBV19
CDR3 DNA: TGTGCCTGGAGTGTTGGTCGATCCTACACTGAAGCTTTCTTT; CDR3 protein: CAWSVGRSYTEAFF; D gene: NA; clone size: few; J gene: TRBJ1-1; CDR3 length: 14; V gene: TRBV30
CDR3 DNA: TGTGCCAGCAGAGGGACTAGCGGGGGGTACAGTGAGCAGTTCTTC; CDR3 protein: CASRGTSGGYSEQFF; D gene: TRBD2; clone size: few; J gene: TRBJ2-1; CDR3 length: 15; V gene: TRBV25-1
CDR3 DNA: TGCGCCAGCAGCGGGGCGGGAGGGTTGTGGGATGAGCAGTTCTTC; CDR3 protein: CASSGAGGLWDEQFF; D gene: TRBD2; clone size: NA; J gene: TRBJ2-1; CDR3 length: 15; V gene: TRBV5-1
CDR3 DNA: TGTGCCAGCAGCTTAGAAAATGTATACAGGTTGAACACCGGGGAGCTGTTTTTT; CDR3 protein: CASSLENVYRLNTGELFF; D gene: NA; clone size: NA; J gene: TRBJ2-2; CDR3 length: 18; V gene: TRBV11-2
CDR3 DNA: TGTGCCACTTCTGTCGGACAGTCCTACGAGCAGTACTTC; CDR3 protein: CATSVGQSYEQYF; D gene: NA; clone size: few; J gene: TRBJ2-7; CDR3 length: 13; V gene: TRBV15
CDR3 DNA: TGCGCCAGCAGCTTGTCAGCAGTAAACACCGGGGAGCTGTTTTTT; CDR3 protein: CASSLSAVNTGELFF; D gene: NA; clone size: NA; J gene: TRBJ2-2; CDR3 length: 15; V gene: TRBV5-1
CDR3 DNA: TGTGCCATCAGGGACACCGCGAACACCGGGGAGCTGTTTTTT; CDR3 protein: CAIRDTANTGELFF; D gene: NA; clone size: few; J gene: TRBJ2-2; CDR3 length: 14; V gene: TRBV7-9
CDR3 DNA: TGCGCCAGCAGCTTGGAAGGCGGGAGCTCCTACAATGAGCAGTTCTTC; CDR3 protein: CASSLEGGSSYNEQFF; D gene: TRBD2; clone size: NA; J gene: TRBJ2-1; CDR3 length: 16; V gene: TRBV5-1
CDR3 DNA: TGTGCCAGCAGAAGAGCGGGAGTCTTCAATGAGCAGTTCTTC; CDR3 protein: CASRRAGVFNEQFF; D gene: TRBD2; clone size: few; J gene: TRBJ2-1; CDR3 length: 14; V gene: TRBV7-2
CDR3 DNA: TGTGCCAGCAGCTTAGTATCGGGCGGGGGACCCTACGAGCAGTACTTC; CDR3 protein: CASSLVSGGGPYEQYF; D gene: TRBD2; clone size: few; J gene: TRBJ2-7; CDR3 length: 16; V gene: TRBV7-2
CDR3 DNA: TGTGCCAGCAGCTTAGGTGACCGGAACGTGGAGACCCAGTACTTC; CDR3 protein: CASSLGDRNVETQYF; D gene: NA; clone size: NA; J gene: TRBJ2-5; CDR3 length: 15; V gene: TRBV5-4
CDR3 DNA: TGTGCCAGCAGTCGCGGAACAAATGAGCAGTTCTTC; CDR3 protein: CASSRGTNEQFF; D gene: NA; clone size: few; J gene: TRBJ2-1; CDR3 length: 12; V gene: TRBV6-6
CDR3 DNA: TGCAGCGTAACGGGACAGTTTAACACTGAAGCTTTCTTT; CDR3 protein: CSVTGQFNTEAFF; D gene: TRBD1; clone size: few; J gene: TRBJ1-1; CDR3 length: 13; V gene: TRBV29-1
CDR3 DNA: TGTGCCTGGAGTGTAATAGGGACCGGGGAGCTGTTTTTT; CDR3 protein: CAWSVIGTGELFF; D gene: NA; clone size: NA; J gene: TRBJ2-2; CDR3 length: 13; V gene: TRBV30
CDR3 DNA: TGTGCCAGCAGCTTAAGCAAAAACATTCAGTACTTC; CDR3 protein: CASSLSKNIQYF; D gene: NA; clone size: NA; J gene: TRBJ2-4; CDR3 length: 12; V gene: TRBV7-2
CDR3 DNA: TGTGCCAGCACCAGTTCTCCCTCCCGGGGTGGCTACACCTTC; CDR3 protein: CASTSSPSRGGYTF; D gene: NA; clone size: few; J gene: TRBJ1-2; CDR3 length: 14; V gene: TRBV7-9
CDR3 DNA: TGCGCCAGCACCGAGGGAGGCTTGGGCACTGAAGCTTTCTTT; CDR3 protein: CASTEGGLGTEAFF; D gene: NA; clone size: NA; J gene: TRBJ1-1; CDR3 length: 14; V gene: TRBV5-1
CDR3 DNA: TGTGCCAGCAGCTCAGAGGGGGCAATTGGAAACACCATATATTTT; CDR3 protein: CASSSEGAIGNTIYF; D gene: TRBD1; clone size: NA; J gene: TRBJ1-3; CDR3 length: 15; V gene: TRBV9
CDR3 DNA: TGTGCCAGCAGCCAAGCGCGAGTAAGCTACACCTTC; CDR3 protein: CASSQARVSYTF; D gene: NA; clone size: NA; J gene: TRBJ1-2; CDR3 length: 12; V gene: TRBV14
CDR3 DNA: TGTGCCAGCAGCCACCGGACTAGCGGGAGACAAGAGACCCAGTACTTC; CDR3 protein: CASSHRTSGRQETQYF; D gene: TRBD2; clone size: few; J gene: TRBJ2-5; CDR3 length: 16; V gene: TRBV14
CDR3 DNA: TGCGCCAGCAGCCAAGGGACGGCGGCCCAGTACTTC; CDR3 protein: CASSQGTAAQYF; D gene: NA; clone size: NA; J gene: TRBJ2-5; CDR3 length: 12; V gene: TRBV4-3
CDR3 DNA: TGTGCCAGCAGCTTGCGGTTGCAGCGGGGCACAGATACGCAGTATTTT; CDR3 protein: CASSLRLQRGTDTQYF; D gene: NA; clone size: few; J gene: TRBJ2-3; CDR3 length: 16; V gene: TRBV5-4
CDR3 DNA: TGTGCCTGGAGTCCGCTGTGGGGGGCAAACTCTGGGGCCAACGTCCTGACTTTC; CDR3 protein: CAWSPLWGANSGANVLTF; D gene: NA; clone size: few; J gene: TRBJ2-6; CDR3 length: 18; V gene: TRBV30
CDR3 DNA: TGTGCCAGCAGCTTACTGTCCGCGGAGACAGATACGCAGTATTTT; CDR3 protein: CASSLLSAETDTQYF; D gene: NA; clone size: NA; J gene: TRBJ2-3; CDR3 length: 15; V gene: TRBV7-9
CDR3 DNA: TGTGCCAGCAGCCCCCGGGGGGCGGATGAGCAGTTCTTC; CDR3 protein: CASSPRGADEQFF; D gene: NA; clone size: NA; J gene: TRBJ2-1; CDR3 length: 13; V gene: TRBV4-2
CDR3 DNA: TGTGCCAGCAGTTACTCTTCAGGGTTGCCTAACTATGGCTACACCTTC; CDR3 protein: CASSYSSGLPNYGYTF; D gene: NA; clone size: NA; J gene: TRBJ1-2; CDR3 length: 16; V gene: TRBV6-5
CDR3 DNA: TGTGCCAGCAGCCTTTACTTGAAGCAGGATTCCTACGAGCAGTACTTC; CDR3 protein: CASSLYLKQDSYEQYF; D gene: NA; clone size: NA; J gene: TRBJ2-7; CDR3 length: 16; V gene: TRBV5-6
CDR3 DNA: TGCGCCAGCAGAAAGGGCTCCCAAGAGACCCAGTACTTC; CDR3 protein: CASRKGSQETQYF; D gene: NA; clone size: NA; J gene: TRBJ2-5; CDR3 length: 13; V gene: TRBV5-1
CDR3 DNA: TGCGCCAGCAGAATAACCCTTGCCGGGGATTCACCCCTCCACTTT; CDR3 protein: CASRITLAGDSPLHF; D gene: NA; clone size: NA; J gene: TRBJ1-6; CDR3 length: 15; V gene: TRBV5-1
CDR3 DNA: TGTGCCAGCAGTGCCCGGGACAGGGGTGGCTACACCTTC; CDR3 protein: CASSARDRGGYTF; D gene: TRBD1; clone size: few; J gene: TRBJ1-2; CDR3 length: 13; V gene: TRBV6-5
CDR3 DNA: TGTGCCAGCAGCGTAGGCCTAGCGGGGGAGACCCAGTACTTC; CDR3 protein: CASSVGLAGETQYF; D gene: TRBD2; clone size: NA; J gene: TRBJ2-5; CDR3 length: 14; V gene: TRBV9